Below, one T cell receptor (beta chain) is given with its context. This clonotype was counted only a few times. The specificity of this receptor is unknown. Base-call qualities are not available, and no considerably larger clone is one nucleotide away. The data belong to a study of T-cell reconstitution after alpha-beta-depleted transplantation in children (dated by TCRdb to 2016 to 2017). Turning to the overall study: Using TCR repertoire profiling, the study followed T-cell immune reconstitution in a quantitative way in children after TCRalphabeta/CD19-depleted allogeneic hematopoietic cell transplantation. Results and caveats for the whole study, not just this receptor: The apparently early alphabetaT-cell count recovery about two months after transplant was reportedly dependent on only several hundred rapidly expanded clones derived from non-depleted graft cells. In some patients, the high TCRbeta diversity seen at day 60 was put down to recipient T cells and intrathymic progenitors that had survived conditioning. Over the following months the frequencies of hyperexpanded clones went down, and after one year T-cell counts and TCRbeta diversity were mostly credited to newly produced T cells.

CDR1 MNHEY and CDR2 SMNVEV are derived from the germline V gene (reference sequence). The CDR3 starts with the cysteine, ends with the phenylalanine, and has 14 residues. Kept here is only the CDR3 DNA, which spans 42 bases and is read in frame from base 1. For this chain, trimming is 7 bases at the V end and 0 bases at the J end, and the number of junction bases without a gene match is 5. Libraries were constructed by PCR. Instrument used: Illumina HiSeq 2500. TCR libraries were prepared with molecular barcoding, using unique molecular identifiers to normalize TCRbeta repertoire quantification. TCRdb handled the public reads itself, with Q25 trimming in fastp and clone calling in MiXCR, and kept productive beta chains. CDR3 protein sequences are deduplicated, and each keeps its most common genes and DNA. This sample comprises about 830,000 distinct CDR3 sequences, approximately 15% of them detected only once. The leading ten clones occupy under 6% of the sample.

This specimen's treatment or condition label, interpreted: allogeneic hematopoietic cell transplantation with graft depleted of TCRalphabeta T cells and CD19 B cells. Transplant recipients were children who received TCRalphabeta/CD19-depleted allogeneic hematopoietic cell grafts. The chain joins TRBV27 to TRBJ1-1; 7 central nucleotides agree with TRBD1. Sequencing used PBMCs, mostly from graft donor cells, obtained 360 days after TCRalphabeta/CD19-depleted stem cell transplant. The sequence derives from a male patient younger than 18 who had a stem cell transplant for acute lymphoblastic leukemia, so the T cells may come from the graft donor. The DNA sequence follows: TGTGCCAGCATCCCACAGGGGCTGAACACTGAAGCTTTCTTT. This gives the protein CASIPQGLNTEAFF.